Listed below are T cell receptor beta chains from one sample, sequenced in a study of vaccination effects on CD4 cells after COVID-19. Using immunoSEQ multiplex PCR, the repertoire was profiled, and TCRdb retains in-frame clones only, with some absent. The data show approximately 70,000 clones, approximately 81% seen once. No antigen has been assigned to these receptors. This sample comprised CD4+ T cells from PBMCs cultured with HCoV-229E spike peptides, obtained after COVID-19 vaccination. These receptors were obtained from a human donor who received a COVID-19 vaccine. CDR3s include the opening cysteine and the closing phenylalanine or tryptophan. D genes are given only for firm matches. For some rows the clone size is stated as once, few or many, or as a class when expanded; others skip it.

clone size	D gene	J gene	V gene	CDR3 DNA	CDR3 protein
once	-	TRBJ1-1	TRBV6-5	TGTGCCAGCAGTTACTCGGGGAGGGACGAAGCTTTCTTT	CASSYSGRDEAFF
-	-	TRBJ1-3	TRBV6-5	TGTGCCAGCAGTTACCTCCCCCGCTCTGGAAACACCATATATTTT	CASSYLPRSGNTIYF
-	TRBD2	TRBJ2-1	TRBV24-1	TGTGCCACCAGCGGGGGGGCTTACAATGAGCAGTTCTTC	CATSGGAYNEQFF
-	TRBD2	TRBJ2-5	TRBV19	TGTGCCAGTAGTTCCCGTTTTACTAGCGGCCCCCCGAAGACCCAGTACTTC	CASSSRFTSGPPKTQYF
once	TRBD1	TRBJ1-1	TRBV5-4	TGTGCCAGCAGCTTGAGGACAGGGGGCACTGAAGCTTTCTTT	CASSLRTGGTEAFF
-	-	TRBJ2-5	TRBV7-9	TGTGCCAGCAGCCATGGGAAAGAGACCCAGTACTTC	CASSHGKETQYF
-	-	TRBJ2-6	TRBV6-5	TGTGCCAGCAGCCCCGGGGGATCTGGGGCCAACGTCCTGACTTTC	CASSPGGSGANVLTF
-	TRBD1	TRBJ1-1	TRBV28	TGTGCCAGCAGTTCCGGGACAGGGTACATGAACACTGAAGCTTTCTTT	CASSSGTGYMNTEAFF
-	-	TRBJ1-5	TRBV6-4	TGTGCCAGCAGTGCCCTCTTGGGACAGCCCCAGCATTTT	CASSALLGQPQHF
-	-	TRBJ1-4	TRBV19	TGTGCCAGTAGTATCAAGGGAGCTGCAACTAATGAAAAACTGTTTTTT	CASSIKGAATNEKLFF
-	-	TRBJ1-5	TRBV18	TGTGCCAGCTCACCACAAAAGGGGGAGGGGCCCCAGCATTTT	CASSPQKGEGPQHF
-	TRBD2	TRBJ2-3	TRBV5-1	TGCGCCAGCAGCTTGATAGCGGGGGGTGGCACAGATACGCAGTATTTT	CASSLIAGGGTDTQYF
-	-	TRBJ1-5	TRBV18	TGTGCCAGCTCAGGAAGGCAGGACAGTCAGCCCCAGCATTTT	CASSGRQDSQPQHF
-	-	TRBJ1-5	TRBV4-1	TGCGCCAGCAGCCAAGATCCGGCGGGCAATCAGCCCCAGCATTTT	CASSQDPAGNQPQHF